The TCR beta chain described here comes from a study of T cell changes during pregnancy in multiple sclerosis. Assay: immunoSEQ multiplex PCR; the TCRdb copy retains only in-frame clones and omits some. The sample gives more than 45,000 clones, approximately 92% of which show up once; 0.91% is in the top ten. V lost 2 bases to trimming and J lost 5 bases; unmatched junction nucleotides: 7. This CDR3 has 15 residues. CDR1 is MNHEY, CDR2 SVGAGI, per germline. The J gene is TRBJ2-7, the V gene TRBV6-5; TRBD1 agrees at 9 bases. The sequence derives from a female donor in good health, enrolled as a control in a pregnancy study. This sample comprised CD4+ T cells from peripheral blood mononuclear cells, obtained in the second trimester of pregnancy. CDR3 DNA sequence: TGTGCCAGCAGTTACGCCCCGGGACAGGGTAACGAGCAGTACTTC. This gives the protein CASSYAPGQGNEQYF.